These 23 T cell receptor beta chains came from one sample sequenced in a study of T cell responses to AZD1222 COVID-19 vaccine. Sequenced by immunoSEQ multiplex PCR; TCRdb stores in-frame clones only, minus some. The table records around 75,000 clones, 70% to 90% of them present only once. Sample: peripheral blood, taken on day 0 of AZD1222 vaccination. The receptors here all came from an adult in good health.

The rearrangement links TRBV28 to TRBJ1-3; possible D gene TRBD1, 5 bases. The V end was cut by 8 bases, the J end by 4 bases, with 9 bases between. The CDR3 is 12 residues long. Germline loops: CDR1 MDHEN, CDR2 SYDVKM. This chain's CDR3 is CASVGVGNTIYF. The DNA for the CDR3 is TGTGCCAGCGTAGGGGTCGGAAACACCATATATTTT.

The chain links TRBV27 to TRBJ2-3; D ambiguous. Trimming stripped 3 bases from V and 0 bases from J, with 7 bases between. The CDR3 covers 14 residues. Germline lookup yields CDR1 MNHEY and CDR2 SMNVEV (reference sequence). The CDR3 here is CASSFVASTDTQYF. In DNA form, the CDR3 reads TGTGCCAGCAGTTTCGTGGCTAGCACAGATACGCAGTATTTT.

This rearrangement joins TRBV15 to TRBJ2-5, with D hard to call. The germline V and J ends were trimmed by 1 base and 3 bases, with 9 bases remaining between them. This CDR3 spans 14 amino acids. Germline V lookup: CDR1 LNHNV, CDR2 YYDKDF (reference sequence). The CDR3, as DNA: TGTGCCACCAGCAGAGGTGGGCCAGAAGAGACCCAGTACTTC. The encoded protein is CATSRGGPEETQYF.

The chain has TRBV12-3 or TRBV12-4 and TRBJ1-2; 8 bases are shared with TRBD1. After removal of 6 bases from V and 7 bases from J, the junction contained 7 bases not matched to a gene. This CDR3 has 13 residues. The chain's CDR3 is CASSESGGGGYTF. DNA of the CDR3: TGTGCCAGCAGCGAGTCAGGGGGCGGTGGCTACACCTTC.

The rearrangement links TRBV7-6 to TRBJ2-7, with D uncertain. Germline CDR1 reads SGHVS; CDR2 reads FNYEAQ. Trimming shortened V by 4 bases and J by 3 bases, and 10 bases separated the two germline ends. The CDR3 totals 13 residues. The CDR3 protein is CASSSYQGYEQYF. CDR3 DNA: TGTGCCAGCAGCTCCTATCAAGGCTACGAGCAGTACTTC.

V and J are TRBV6-5 and TRBJ2-1, with 7 nucleotides matching TRBD1. Germline V gene lookup returns CDR1 MNHEY and CDR2 SVGAGI. The CDR3 contains 15 residues. Trimming at V came to 6 bases and at J to 9 bases, leaving 14 bases not matched to a gene. CDR3 sequence reads: CASSSPAGGEGEQFF. CDR3 nucleotide sequence: TGTGCCAGCAGCTCCCCGGCAGGGGGTGAGGGTGAGCAGTTCTTC.

The chain couples TRBV12-3 or TRBV12-4 to TRBJ2-7; D remains ambiguous. V lost 2 bases and J 4 bases, leaving 9 bases between the germline ends. The CDR3 sequence is 13 residues long. The CDR3 is CASSLSGPYEQYF. The DNA for the CDR3 is TGTGCCAGCAGTTTATCCGGACCATACGAGCAGTACTTC.

This sequence joins TRBV18 and TRBJ2-7; 8 nucleotides agree with TRBD1. The CDR3 is 14 residues long. The V segment lost 4 bases and the J segment 1 base; nucleotides outside the gene matches: 3. Germline V lookup: CDR1 KGHSH, CDR2 LQKENI. The CDR3 reads CASSQTGDSYEQYF. The CDR3 bases are TGTGCCAGCTCACAGACAGGGGATTCCTACGAGCAGTACTTC.

This chain connects TRBV11-2 to TRBJ2-1, with D perhaps TRBD2 (7 bases). The CDR3 extends over 16 amino acids. The V end was cut by 0 bases, the J end by 2 bases, with 11 bases between. Germline lookup yields CDR1 SGHAT and CDR2 FQNNGV. CDR3 protein: CASSLDGGGPYNEQFF. In nucleotides, the CDR3 is TGTGCCAGCAGCTTAGATGGGGGGGGGCCCTACAATGAGCAGTTCTTC.

This clone showed up just a few times. CDR3 in amino acids: CASSLGTDVNEQFF. The CDR3 coding sequence is TGTGCCAGTAGCCTTGGGACAGATGTCAATGAGCAGTTCTTC. The J gene is TRBJ2-1, the V gene TRBV11-3; 7 positions agree with TRBD1. The germline V gene encodes CDR1 SGHNT and CDR2 YENEEA. The CDR3 has 14 residues. The V gene end was trimmed by 9 bases and the J gene end by 6 bases; junction bases not matched to a gene: 11.

The chain couples TRBV28 to TRBJ1-2; D possibly corresponds to TRBD1 (6 bases). The CDR3 consists of 15 residues. V was cut by 4 bases and J by 7 bases, with 19 bases left in between. Germline assignment: CDR1 MDHEN and CDR2 SYDVKM. The CDR3 DNA follows: TGTGCCAGCAGTTCCCCCGGCCTACTAGGGGGTGGCTACACCTTC. Its translation is CASSSPGLLGGGYTF.

V usage is TRBV18 and J usage is TRBJ1-1; D call uncertain. CDR1 is KGHSH and CDR2 is LQKENI in the germline V gene. Trimming removed 2 bases from V and 5 bases from J, with 12 bases in between. The CDR3 contains 14 residues. The CDR3: CASSPGERRTEAFF. CDR3 DNA sequence: TGTGCCAGCTCACCAGGGGAAAGAAGGACTGAAGCTTTCTTT. Full variable domain (outside the CDR3, taken from reference TRBV18 and TRBJ1-1): NAGVMQNPRHLVRRRGQEARLRCSPMKGHSHVYWYRQLPEEGLKFMVYLQKENIIDESGMPKERFSAEFPKEGPSILRIQQVVRGDSAAYFCASSPGERRTEAFFGQGTRLTVV.

The chain uses TRBV5-5 and TRBJ1-5; no reliable D call. The CDR3 totals 13 residues. The germline CDR1 and CDR2 sequences are SGHKS and YYEKEE (reference sequence). With 2 bases removed from V and 5 bases from J, the gap between germline ends came to 8 bases. CDR3 loop: CASSFSGDQPQHF. CDR3 DNA sequence: TGTGCCAGCAGCTTCTCCGGTGATCAGCCCCAGCATTTT.

This chain uses TRBV7-2 with TRBJ1-1, with TRBD1 matching 7 bases. The CDR3 consists of 13 residues. V gave up 4 bases and J gave up 1 base; unmatched junction bases: 0. The germline V gene encodes CDR1 SGHTA and CDR2 FQGNSA. In DNA, the CDR3 is TGTGCCAGCAGCTGGACAGGGAACACTGAAGCTTTCTTT. It encodes CASSWTGNTEAFF.

The rearrangement links TRBV28 to TRBJ2-2; tentative D call: TRBD1 (6 bases). Between the trimmed V and J ends, which lost 7 bases and 6 bases, there was a span of 21 bases. Germline CDR1 MDHEN, CDR2 SYDVKM. This CDR3 is built from 16 residues. The chain's CDR3 is CASTPMGAGRAGELFF. The CDR3 DNA reads TGTGCCAGCACCCCTATGGGGGCCGGTCGGGCCGGGGAGCTGTTTTTT.

V and J are TRBV7-9 and TRBJ1-2; D gene ambiguous. The germline CDR1 and CDR2 sequences are SEHNR and FQNEAQ (reference sequence). The length of the CDR3 is 11 residues. V lost 3 bases, J lost 8 bases, and 7 bases lay in between. In nucleotides, the CDR3 is TGTGCCAGCAGCTTCATGGGAGGCTACACCTTC. Protein product: CASSFMGGYTF.

The gene calls are TRBV6-4 and TRBJ2-2; D may be TRBD2 (5 bases). Germline V gives CDR1 MRHNA, CDR2 SNTAGT. The CDR3 is made up of 14 amino acids. V gave up 5 bases and J gave up 6 bases, with 13 bases separating them. The CDR3 loop is CASSTVLGAGELFF. The CDR3 nucleotides are TGTGCCAGCAGTACTGTGTTGGGAGCCGGGGAGCTGTTTTTT.

The V gene is TRBV4-2, the J gene TRBJ1-2; D unresolved. CDR3 length: 15 residues. V lost 1 base, J lost 1 base, and 10 bases lay in between. The germline gives CDR1 LGHNA, CDR2 YNFKEQ. CDR3 nucleotides: TGTGCCAGCAGCCAAGTCGGCGCCTATAACTATGGCTACACCTTC. Translation: CASSQVGAYNYGYTF.

The chain joins TRBV4-3 to TRBJ1-2; 8 bases agree with TRBD1. The ends lost 0 bases at V and 4 bases at J; junction bases unmatched: 7. Germline V gene data show CDR1 as LGHNA and CDR2 as YSLEER. The CDR3 consists of 16 residues. The CDR3 protein is CASSQEPGTGLYGYTF. The CDR3 DNA is TGCGCCAGCAGCCAAGAACCTGGGACAGGTCTCTATGGCTACACCTTC.

The genes are TRBV29-1 and TRBJ2-7; 10 bases agree with TRBD1. This CDR3 is built from 12 residues. Germline V gene data show CDR1 as SQVTM and CDR2 as ANQGSEA. The trim removed 4 bases at V and 7 bases at J, leaving 4 bases unmatched. CDR3 in DNA: TGCAGCGTTGGACAGGGGGCGGGGGAGCAGTACTTC. This codes for CSVGQGAGEQYF.

The V and J genes are TRBV24-1 and TRBJ2-3, with 7 bases matching TRBD2. This CDR3 contains 14 residues. Germline V gene lookup returns CDR1 KGHDR and CDR2 SFDVKD. V trimming: 4 bases; J trimming: 10 bases; junction bases outside the gene matches: 10. The CDR3 region is CATSDPWGRVAQYF. The CDR3 DNA sequence: TGTGCCACCAGTGACCCCTGGGGGAGGGTAGCGCAGTATTTT.

This clone occurred a few times. The genes are TRBV4-3 and TRBJ2-2; tentatively, D is TRBD1 or TRBD2 (7 bases each). The CDR3 is made up of 17 amino acids. The germline V and J ends were trimmed by 0 bases and 5 bases, with 16 bases remaining between them. Germline-derived CDR1 and CDR2 are LGHNA and YSLEER. The CDR3 region is CASSQEPAGGGTGELFF. The CDR3 region has the DNA TGCGCCAGCAGCCAAGAACCCGCAGGGGGGGGAACCGGGGAGCTGTTTTTT.

The rearrangement links TRBV7-9 to TRBJ1-5; 9 positions match TRBD1. V trimming: 5 bases; J trimming: 2 bases; junction bases outside the gene matches: 4. Germline V gives CDR1 SEHNR, CDR2 FQNEAQ (reference sequence). The CDR3 runs to 15 residues. The CDR3 nucleotides read TGTGCCAGCAGCCCGGACAGGGGCGGCAATCAGCCCCAGCATTTT. Protein sequence: CASSPDRGGNQPQHF.